A single sample is the source of the 9 T cell receptor beta chains below, sequenced in a study of regulatory T cells in long-lasting Graves disease. To make TCR beta libraries, researchers used iRepertoire HTBI primers and Arm-PCR of CDR3 regions. TCRdb itself ran the multiplex PCR reads through MiXCR, one entry per CDR3 protein. The sample records around 360,000 distinct CDR3 sequences, around 15% being singletons. Time point denoted: newly diagnosed GD, antithyroid drugs for less than 3 months. TCR sequences were obtained from RNA taken from PBMCs. These sequences were also reported in another study, on T cells in Graves' hyperthyroidism and ophthalmopathy.

The material was peripheral blood mononuclear cells (PBMCs), obtained at new diagnosis, from a patient treated with antithyroid drugs. These receptors were obtained from a woman aged 18 to 35 with Graves disease.

The genes are TRBV4-1 and TRBJ1-1; unclear D gene. Trimming left V 3 bases short and J 0 bases short, with 8 bases between. Germline V gene data show CDR1 as MGHRA and CDR2 as YSYEKL. This CDR3 spans 14 amino acids. Here the CDR3 reads CASSQFVLNTEAFF. Written as DNA, the CDR3 is TGCGCCAGCAGCCAGTTCGTACTGAACACTGAAGCTTTCTTT.

This clonotype was recorded at least ten times. The chain combines TRBV6-1 with TRBJ2-3; TRBD2 might be the D (7 bases). Trimming left V 6 bases short and J 3 bases short, with 16 bases between. Looked up from germline, CDR1 is MNHNS and CDR2 is SASEGT. This CDR3 has 15 amino acids. CDR3 sequence (DNA): TGTGCCAGCAGCTCCGAGGGAGGGGGAACAGATACGCAGTATTTT. Its protein product is CASSSEGGGTDTQYF.

There are many counts of this clonotype. This rearrangement joins TRBV2 to TRBJ2-2; 9 nucleotides line up with TRBD1. Germline V gene lookup returns CDR1 SNHLY and CDR2 FYNNEI. This CDR3 spans 14 amino acids. V was clipped by 6 bases and J by 5 bases; unmatched bases: 4. The CDR3, as DNA: TGTGCCAGCAGGGTACAGGGGGCTACCGGGGAGCTGTTTTTT. Translated, it gives CASRVQGATGELFF.

This clonotype was counted at least ten times. J is TRBJ2-7 and V is TRBV28; D not resolved. V lost 6 bases and J lost 6, with 9 bases in between. CDR3 size: 11 residues. The germline V gene has CDR1 MDHEN and CDR2 SYDVKM. This chain's CDR3 is CASRAGVEQYF. In DNA, the CDR3 is TGTGCCAGCAGGGCTGGGGTCGAGCAGTACTTC.

As concerns this clonotype: A much more abundant neighbour one base away suggests this may be a read error. This chain joins TRBV3-1 and TRBJ2-7; no reliable D call. This CDR3 is built from 13 residues. The germline gives CDR1 LGHDT, CDR2 YNNKEL (reference sequence). CDR3 region: CTSSHPDLYEQYF. In nucleotides, the CDR3 is TGTACCAGCAGCCATCCGGACCTTTACGAGCAGTACTTC.

A single count supports this clonotype. Given a much more abundant clone one base away, this may be a read error. The chain couples TRBV12-3 or TRBV12-4 to TRBJ1-1; no clear D. The CDR3 is 16 residues long. Here the CDR3 DNA reads TGTACCAGCTCTTACGTTCCTACGACAAGCAACACTGAAGCTTTCTTT. Protein sequence: CTSSYVPTTSNTEAFF.

The chain employs TRBV9 and TRBJ2-6; no clear D. The CDR3 length is 15 residues. The V gene's germline CDR1 is SGDLS and CDR2 YYNGEE. With 7 bases removed from V and 0 bases from J, the gap between germline ends came to 11 bases. CDR3 DNA: TGTGCCAGCCGGGCACAAAACTCTGGGGCCAACGTCCTGACTTTC. This encodes CASRAQNSGANVLTF.

This clonotype was recorded a few times. The V gene is TRBV19, the J gene TRBJ2-1, with 11 nucleotides matching TRBD1. CDR3 size: 16 residues. Looked up from germline, CDR1 is LNHDA and CDR2 is SQIVND (reference sequence). V was clipped by 5 bases and J by 8 bases; unmatched bases: 11. The chain's CDR3 is CASSSRGTGGGYEQFF. As DNA, the CDR3 is TGTGCCAGTAGTTCGAGGGGGACAGGGGGTGGCTATGAGCAGTTCTTC.

This clonotype came up many times. The V call is TRBV20-1, the J call TRBJ2-3; D gene ambiguous. The CDR3 sequence is 14 residues long. The ends were cut back, 2 bases at V and 1 base at J, with 10 bases in the middle. Germline V gene lookup returns CDR1 DFQATT and CDR2 SNEGSKA (reference sequence). Here the CDR3 reads CSARLLMGTDTQYF. The CDR3 nucleotides read TGCAGTGCTAGACTCCTTATGGGCACAGATACGCAGTATTTT.